The source of this TCR beta chain is a study of beta chain features in type 1 diabetes. Study in general: In all, some 110 million sorted cells from all samples were analyzed. Study-wide results and limits: cDNA-based sequencing might over-represent cells highly expressing TCR. Naive, central memory and Treg TCRB repertoires appeared more alike in patients than in healthy donors. Shorter templates may be favored by PCR, equally so in patients and controls.

The study reverse transcribed the entire isolated RNA, so it sequenced expressed TCRB transcripts. Repertoires were generated with immunoSEQ multiplex PCR, while TCRdb's copy carries only in-frame clones and drops some. The table lists hundreds of thousands of clones, over 9.5% of them singletons, with over 0.04% in the top ten. The sample holds a few counts of this clone. No antigen is known for it. From germline, CDR1 is SGHTA and CDR2 FQGNSA. The CDR3 runs to 14 residues. The V end was cut by 0 bases, the J end by 9 bases, with 14 bases between. The chain recombines TRBV7-2 with TRBJ2-5; D might be TRBD2 (6 bases). Sequenced: naive CD4+ T cells from blood. The sequence came from a woman aged 18-30 years in good health. The CDR3 DNA follows: TGTGCCAGCAGCTTAGCGTCGCCCACGGGGGCCCAGTACTTC. It yields the protein CASSLASPTGAQYF.